The sequence of this TCR beta chain was determined in a study of response to subunit inactivated influenza vaccine. With regard to this clonotype: What it binds is unknown.

Germline V CDR1 and CDR2: LGHDT, YNNKEL (reference sequence). V lost 0 bases, J lost 4 bases, and 5 bases stayed unmatched. This CDR3 spans 15 amino acids. Via MiXCR, TCRdb re-called the RT-PCR reads, giving one row per CDR3 protein. Of around 530,000 distinct CDR3 sequences in the sample, more than 15% were seen once. Study-wide findings and caveats: Authors proposed each seasonal influenza vaccination draws in few new T cells.

The clonotype originates from a man aged 45 to 70 who received an inactivated influenza vaccine. The sample in question was CD4+ T cells sorted from PBMCs, obtained roughly 24 months after vaccination. The V and J genes are TRBV3-1 and TRBJ1-2; 7 nucleotides agree with TRBD1. Here the CDR3 DNA reads TGTGCCAGCAGCCAAGAGGGCAGGGGGATCTATGGCTACACCTTC. Protein: CASSQEGRGIYGYTF.